A single sample is the source of the 24 T cell receptor beta chains below, sequenced in a study of T-cell memory formation after mild COVID-19. MiXCR, run by TCRdb on the 5' RACE reads, gives a single entry per CDR3 protein. The sample includes 140,000 or so distinct CDR3 sequences, 15% to 20% of them seen just once. The sequenced material came from PBMCs or a T cell subset sorted from them (not recorded which). Source of these receptors: an adult woman who had mild COVID-19 (a few samples of this study predate the infection). Cell type and time point are not known.

The chain carries TRBV7-8 and TRBJ1-1; D uncertain. The V end lost 5 bases, the J end lost 1 base, and 8 bases lay between the germline ends. The CDR3 totals 13 residues. Germline CDR1 SGHVS, CDR2 FQNEAQ. CDR3 in amino acids: CASSTYGNTEAFF. The CDR3 DNA sequence: TGTGCCAGCAGCACGTACGGGAACACTGAAGCTTTCTTT.

This chain connects TRBV18 to TRBJ2-1, with a possible D match to TRBD1 (5 bases). The V gene lost 2 bases and the J gene lost 5 bases, with 13 bases spanning the gap. The length of the CDR3 is 15 residues. Germline-derived CDR1 and CDR2 are KGHSH and LQKENI. CDR3 amino acids: CASSPGKGDNNEQFF. In DNA, the CDR3 is TGTGCCAGCTCACCAGGGAAAGGGGATAACAATGAGCAGTTCTTC.

J is TRBJ2-5 and V is TRBV25-1; D may be TRBD2 (6 bases). Per germline, CDR1 MGHDK and CDR2 SYGVNS. The V gene lost 8 bases and the J gene lost 5 bases, with 21 bases spanning the gap. The CDR3 length is 15 residues. CDR3 loop: CASAPAGGLGETQYF. As DNA, the CDR3 is TGTGCCAGCGCCCCAGCGGGCGGCTTGGGGGAGACCCAGTACTTC. The whole variable domain, filled in from reference TRBV25-1 and TRBJ2-5, reads EADIYQTPRYLVIGTGKKITLECSQTMGHDKMYWYQQDPGMELHLIHYSYGVNSTEKGDLSSESTVSRIRTEHFPLTLESARPSHTSQYLCASAPAGGLGETQYFGPGTRLLVL.

This clonotype was counted a few times. The chain recombines TRBV6-2 or TRBV6-3 with TRBJ2-7; D gene ambiguous. V was clipped by 6 bases and J by 3 bases, with 12 bases between them. This CDR3 has 13 residues. CDR1 is MNHEY and CDR2 is SVGEGT in the germline V gene. CDR3 loop: CASSPRTLYEQYF. CDR3 bases: TGTGCCAGCAGCCCCCGGACCCTCTACGAGCAGTACTTC.

This clonotype was detected ten times or more. This sequence joins TRBV6-5 and TRBJ2-3; TRBD1 matches at 9 bases. CDR1 and CDR2 (germline): MNHEY, SVGAGI. V dropped 2 bases and J dropped 5; count of bases not matched to a gene: 8. The CDR3 is 16 residues long. In DNA, the CDR3 is TGTGCCAGCAGTTACGACCGGGACAGGGTAGGAGATACGCAGTATTTT. Translated: CASSYDRDRVGDTQYF.

This chain connects TRBV4-3 to TRBJ2-2, with 9 bases fitting TRBD2. CDR1 and CDR2 from the germline V gene are LGHNA and YSLEER. The CDR3 spans 16 residues. Losses at the gene ends were 0 bases for V and 6 bases for J; bases not matched to a gene: 5. The CDR3 coding sequence is TGCGCCAGCAGCCAAGACCCCGGGACTAGCCCCGGGGAGCTGTTTTTT. It is translated as CASSQDPGTSPGELFF.

This clonotype was seen ten or more times. J is TRBJ2-1 and V is TRBV6-5; 14 positions match TRBD2. The junction had 9 bases not matched to a gene; V was cut back by 0 bases and J by 8 bases. Germline V gene sequence: CDR1 MNHEY, CDR2 SVGAGI. The CDR3 sequence is 18 residues long. As DNA, the CDR3 is TGTGCCAGCAGTTACTCGATGATCGGGACTAGCGGGAGATATGAGCAGTTCTTC. It translates to CASSYSMIGTSGRYEQFF.

The genes are TRBV6-6 and TRBJ1-2, with D possibly TRBD1 on 5 matching bases. Looked up from germline, CDR1 is MNHNY and CDR2 is SVGAGI (reference sequence). There are 14 residues in the CDR3. Trimming took 1 base from V and 8 from J, leaving 14 bases between them. CDR3 bases: TGTGCCAGCAGTTACTACCCGGGGGTGGAAGGCTACACCTTC. The encoded protein is CASSYYPGVEGYTF.

This clonotype is medium-sized in the sample. The CDR3 DNA follows: TGTGCCAGCAGCTTAGCGCACTACACGCAGTATTTT. Residues: CASSLAHYTQYF. The chain is built from TRBV7-8 and TRBJ2-3; D is unclear. Deletions cut 0 bases from V and 9 bases from J, with 7 bases between. The V gene's germline CDR1 is SGHVS and CDR2 FQNEAQ. The CDR3 length is 12 residues.

This clonotype was observed a handful of times. This chain uses TRBV15 with TRBJ2-7; perhaps TRBD2 as D (5 bases). V lost 0 bases to trimming and J lost 2 bases, with 11 bases between them. Looked up from germline, CDR1 is LNHNV and CDR2 is YYDKDF (reference sequence). This CDR3 has 15 amino acids. The CDR3 nucleotides are TGTGCCACCAGCAGAGACGGGGTTGGCACCTACGAGCAGTACTTC. Translated: CATSRDGVGTYEQYF.

This clonotype has more than one count but fewer than ten. This chain joins TRBV3-1 and TRBJ2-1; 11 bases match TRBD1. The CDR3 consists of 15 residues. The V gene's germline CDR1 is LGHDT and CDR2 YNNKEL (reference sequence). The V segment lost 4 bases and the J segment 7 bases; nucleotides outside the gene matches: 6. CDR3 sequence: CASSRGQGAVNEQFF. For the CDR3, the DNA is TGTGCCAGCAGCCGAGGACAGGGGGCAGTTAATGAGCAGTTCTTC.

On this clonotype: One junction end does not reproduce the germline sequence, and a read error may be involved. The chain is built from TRBV7-9 and TRBJ2-1; weak D call: TRBD2 (5 bases). The V gene's germline CDR1 is SEHNR and CDR2 FQNEAQ (reference sequence). The CDR3 totals 11 residues. CDR3 region: CASSLGESALF. As DNA, the CDR3 is TGTGCCAGCAGCTTAGGGGAGAGTGCCCTTTTC.

This clonotype was picked up many times. The rearrangement joins TRBV30 to TRBJ2-1; D ambiguous. The CDR3 runs 15 residues. With 0 bases removed from V and 5 bases from J, the gap between germline ends came to 14 bases. Per germline, CDR1 GTSNPN and CDR2 SVGIG (reference sequence). The CDR3 DNA sequence: TGTGCCTGGAGTGTACTCAGGCGCACGAACAATGAGCAGTTCTTC. It specifies CAWSVLRRTNNEQFF. The complete variable domain, with remaining parts taken from reference TRBV30 and TRBJ2-1, reads SQTIHQWPATLVQPVGSPLSLECTVEGTSNPNLYWYRQAAGRGLQLLFYSVGIGQISSEVPQNLSASRPQDRQFILSSKKLLLSDSGFYLCAWSVLRRTNNEQFFGPGTRLTVL.

The rearrangement uses TRBV6-5 and TRBJ2-6, with 7 bases fitting TRBD2. V lost 5 bases, J lost 4 bases, and 5 bases stayed unmatched. Germline CDR1 MNHEY, CDR2 SVGAGI. This CDR3 region has 15 residues. The CDR3 loop is CASSTGGKGANVLTF. The CDR3 DNA is TGTGCCAGCAGTACGGGGGGAAAAGGGGCCAACGTCCTGACTTTC.

The chain uses TRBV12-3 or TRBV12-4 and TRBJ2-2; D remains unclear. The CDR3 loop spans 11 amino acids. V gave up 8 bases and J gave up 12 bases, with 13 bases separating them. CDR3: CASLRGTQLFF. Here the CDR3 DNA reads TGTGCCAGCCTACGAGGTACTCAGCTGTTTTTT.

This clonotype was observed a single time. The chain uses TRBV7-2 and TRBJ1-6, with 9 nucleotides matching TRBD1. Losses at the gene ends were 5 bases for V and 9 bases for J; bases not matched to a gene: 11. The CDR3 extends over 16 amino acids. CDR1 and CDR2 from the germline V gene are SGHTA and FQGNSA. The CDR3 sequence: CASSPMGGQGGSPLHF. For the CDR3, the DNA is TGTGCCAGCAGCCCAATGGGGGGACAGGGAGGTTCACCCCTCCACTTT.

V and J are TRBV5-1 and TRBJ2-5; D call uncertain. Trimming stripped 2 bases from V and 5 bases from J, with 13 bases between. Germline V gives CDR1 SGHRS, CDR2 YFSETQ. The CDR3 has 14 amino acids. The CDR3: CASSFGRSKETQYF. Here the CDR3 DNA reads TGCGCCAGCAGCTTTGGACGGTCAAAGGAGACCCAGTACTTC.

This clonotype was counted a few times. The chain links TRBV29-1 to TRBJ2-7; 10 bases match TRBD2. After removal of 5 bases from V and 6 bases from J, the junction contained 10 bases not matched to a gene. The CDR3 extends over 14 amino acids. Germline V gives CDR1 SQVTM, CDR2 ANQGSEA. CDR3 sequence reads: CSVSMASGSSEQYF. CDR3 sequence (DNA): TGCAGCGTTAGTATGGCTAGCGGGAGTAGCGAGCAGTACTTC.

This clonotype occurred a few times. The V and J genes are TRBV6-5 and TRBJ2-7, with TRBD1 identical over 9 bases. Germline-derived CDR1 and CDR2 are MNHEY and SVGAGI. The CDR3 is made up of 16 amino acids. With V trimmed by 8 bases and J by 2 bases, 13 bases remained unmatched. The CDR3 here is CASSKLGQGNAYEQYF. The CDR3 region has the DNA TGTGCCAGCTCCAAATTGGGACAGGGAAATGCCTACGAGCAGTACTTC.

This clonotype was seen more than once but under ten times. This sequence joins TRBV5-1 and TRBJ2-1, with 8 bases identical to TRBD1. CDR3 length: 16 residues. Trimming cost V 4 bases and J 8 bases; bases outside gene matches: 14. CDR1 SGHRS and CDR2 YFSETQ come from the germline V gene. DNA for the CDR3: TGCGCCAGCAGCCCCCGTGGACAGGGTTTGGTGTATGAGCAGTTCTTC. It yields the protein CASSPRGQGLVYEQFF.

V and J are TRBV6-2 or TRBV6-3 and TRBJ2-2; D not resolved. Per germline, CDR1 MNHEY and CDR2 SVGEGT. The CDR3 loop spans 14 amino acids. V shed 5 bases and J shed 7 bases, with 14 bases lying between them. The CDR3 region is CASSPIILGGELFF. CDR3 bases: TGTGCCAGCAGTCCTATTATTCTAGGCGGGGAGCTGTTTTTT.

The sample holds many counts of this clonotype. The rearrangement uses TRBV12-3 or TRBV12-4 and TRBJ2-3; 8 bases align to TRBD1. CDR3 length: 16 residues. J was trimmed by 2 bases and V by 6 bases; bases with no gene match: 10. This CDR3 reads CASRPTGGRPTDTQYF. In DNA form, the CDR3 reads TGTGCCAGCAGGCCAACAGGGGGTCGACCCACAGATACGCAGTATTTT.

This clonotype appeared a few times. DNA of the CDR3: TGTGCCAGCAGACACAGGAGACTCTCCTACGAGCAGTACTTC. Amino acid sequence: CASRHRRLSYEQYF. The rearrangement links TRBV6-5 to TRBJ2-7; TRBD1 is a possible D gene (5 bases). V lost 6 bases and J lost 0, with 12 bases in between. This CDR3 is 14 amino acids long. The germline gives CDR1 MNHEY, CDR2 SVGAGI.

This clonotype was counted only a few times. The chain carries TRBV20-1 and TRBJ1-1; 10 bases fit TRBD1. Germline trimming cut 6 bases from V and 4 bases from J; bases unmatched to any gene: 8. The CDR3 is made up of 14 amino acids. The germline V gene encodes CDR1 DFQATT and CDR2 SNEGSKA (reference sequence). In nucleotides, the CDR3 is TGCAGTGCAACTTCCGGGACAGGGGCCACTGAAGCTTTCTTT. This encodes CSATSGTGATEAFF.